The clone carrying this T cell receptor (beta chain) has just a few counts. As yet, its antigen is unknown. The CDR3 totals 17 residues. Per the germline V gene, CDR1 is SGHTA and CDR2 is FQGNSA. Deletions cut 0 bases from V and 3 bases from J, with 18 bases between. The sample is drawn from a study of blood T cells in healthy people across ages. Notes on the study in general: Bulk PBMC profiling left naive and antigen-experienced comparisons inconclusive.

A sample-barcoded 5' primer and a J-beta primer mix were used in a second PCR of about 7 to 12 cycles. TCRdb fed the 5' RACE reads into MiXCR, producing one record per CDR3 protein. Of fewer than 800,000 distinct CDR3 sequences in the sample, around 21% were seen once. The source of this sequence is a man aged 70-80 years in good health. The sequenced material came from blood. The chain uses TRBV7-2 and TRBJ2-7, with D possibly called TRBD1 or TRBD2 (5 bases each). The CDR3 nucleotides are TGTGCCAGCAGCTTAGCGGTACTCGGGGACCTCGGCTACGAGCAGTACTTC. It is translated as CASSLAVLGDLGYEQYF.